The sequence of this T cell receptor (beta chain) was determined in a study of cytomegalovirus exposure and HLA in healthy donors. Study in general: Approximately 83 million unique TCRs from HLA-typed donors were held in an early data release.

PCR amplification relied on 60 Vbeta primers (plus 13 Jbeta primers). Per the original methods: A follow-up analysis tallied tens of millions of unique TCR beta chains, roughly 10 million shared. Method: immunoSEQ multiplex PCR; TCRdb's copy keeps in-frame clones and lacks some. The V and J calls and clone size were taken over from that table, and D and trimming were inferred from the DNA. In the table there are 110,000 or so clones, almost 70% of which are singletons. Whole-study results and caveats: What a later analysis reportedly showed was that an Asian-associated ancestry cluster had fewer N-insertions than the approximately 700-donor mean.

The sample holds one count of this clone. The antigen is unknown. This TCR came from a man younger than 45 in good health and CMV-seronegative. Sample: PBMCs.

CDR3 protein: CASSVGLVGGTDTQYF. In DNA, the CDR3 is TGTGCCAGCAGCGTAGGACTGGTGGGGGGAACAGATACGCAGTATTTT. This chain links TRBV9 with TRBJ2-3; possibly TRBD2 for D (6 bases). Looked up from germline, CDR1 is SGDLS and CDR2 is YYNGEE. The CDR3 contains 16 residues. Trimming took 0 bases from V and 3 from J, leaving 14 bases between them.